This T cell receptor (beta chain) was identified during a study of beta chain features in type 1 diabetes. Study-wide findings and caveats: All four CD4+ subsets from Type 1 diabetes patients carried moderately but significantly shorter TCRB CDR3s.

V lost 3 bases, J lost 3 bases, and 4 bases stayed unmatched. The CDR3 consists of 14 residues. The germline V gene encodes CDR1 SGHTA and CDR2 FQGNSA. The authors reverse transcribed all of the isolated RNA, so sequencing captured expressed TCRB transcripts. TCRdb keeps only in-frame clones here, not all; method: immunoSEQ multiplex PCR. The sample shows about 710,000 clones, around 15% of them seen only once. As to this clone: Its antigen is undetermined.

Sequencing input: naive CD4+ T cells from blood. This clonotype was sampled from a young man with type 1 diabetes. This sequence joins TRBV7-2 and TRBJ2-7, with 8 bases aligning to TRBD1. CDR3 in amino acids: CASSLDRALYEQYF. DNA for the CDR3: TGTGCCAGCAGCTTGGACAGGGCCCTCTACGAGCAGTACTTC. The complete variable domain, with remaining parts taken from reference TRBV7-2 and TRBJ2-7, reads GAGVSQSPSNKVTEKGKDVELRCDPISGHTALYWYRQSLGQGLEFLIYFQGNSAPDKSGLPSDRFSAERTGGSVSTLTIQRTQQEDSAVYLCASSLDRALYEQYFGPGTRLTVT.